This T cell receptor (beta chain) was captured in a study of response to subunit inactivated influenza vaccine. Study findings and constraints: Few additional T cells are recruited per seasonal influenza vaccination, authors suggested.

The table lists this clonotype with a few counts. What it binds is unknown. The germline V gene has CDR1 MNHEY and CDR2 SMNVEV (reference sequence). This CDR3 has 13 residues. V shed 3 bases and J shed 2 bases, with 6 bases lying between them. TCRdb recomputed calls from the RT-PCR reads with MiXCR, one row per CDR3 protein. The table has 650,000 to 800,000 distinct CDR3 sequences, under 20% seen once. The chain links TRBV27 to TRBJ2-3; D is unresolved. The sequencing used PBMCs from blood, collected roughly 5 days after vaccination. The receptor was isolated from a man aged 45-65 years who received an inactivated influenza vaccine. CDR3 nucleotides: TGTGCCAGCAGTTTCGCTATCACAGATACGCAGTATTTT. Translation: CASSFAITDTQYF.